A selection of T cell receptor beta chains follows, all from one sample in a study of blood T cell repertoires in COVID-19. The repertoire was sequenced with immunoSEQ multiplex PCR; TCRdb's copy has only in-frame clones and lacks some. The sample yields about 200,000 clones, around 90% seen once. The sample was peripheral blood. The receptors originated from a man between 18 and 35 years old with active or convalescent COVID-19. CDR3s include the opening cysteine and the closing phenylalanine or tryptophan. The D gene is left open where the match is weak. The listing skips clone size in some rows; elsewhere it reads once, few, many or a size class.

CDR3 protein: CASSQGGGNYEQYF
CDR3 DNA: TGTGCCAGCAGCCAAGGCGGGGGTAACTACGAGCAGTACTTC
clone size: .
J gene: TRBJ2-7
D gene: TRBD2
V gene: TRBV3-1/TRBV3-2

CDR3 protein: CASSLSFGEGSPLHF
CDR3 DNA: TGTGCCAGCAGCTTGAGCTTCGGAGAAGGTTCACCCCTCCACTTT
clone size: .
J gene: TRBJ1-6
D gene: .
V gene: TRBV5-4

CDR3 protein: CASSRGTGRESTDTQYF
CDR3 DNA: TGTGCCAGCAGCCGCGGGACCGGGCGGGAGAGCACAGATACGCAGTATTTT
clone size: few
J gene: TRBJ2-3
D gene: TRBD2
V gene: TRBV13

CDR3 protein: CASSLGPHRGTNTGELFF
CDR3 DNA: TGTGCCAGCAGCTTGGGACCCCACAGGGGGACGAACACCGGGGAGCTGTTTTTT
clone size: .
J gene: TRBJ2-2
D gene: TRBD1
V gene: TRBV5-5

CDR3 protein: CASSRTGYEQYF
CDR3 DNA: TGCGCCAGCAGCCGGACAGGCTACGAGCAGTACTTC
clone size: .
J gene: TRBJ2-7
D gene: TRBD1
V gene: TRBV5-1

CDR3 protein: CASRRSPGLADNEQFF
CDR3 DNA: TGTGCCAGCAGGCGTTCTCCGGGACTAGCCGACAATGAGCAGTTCTTC
clone size: .
J gene: TRBJ2-1
D gene: TRBD2
V gene: TRBV6-6

CDR3 protein: CASSQQGEKLFF
CDR3 DNA: TGTGCCAGCAGCCAACAGGGGGAAAAACTGTTTTTT
clone size: .
J gene: TRBJ1-4
D gene: TRBD1
V gene: TRBV7-6

CDR3 protein: CASSFPHAGGPGEQFF
CDR3 DNA: TGTGCCAGCAGCTTCCCCCACGCGGGAGGGCCGGGTGAGCAGTTCTTC
clone size: .
J gene: TRBJ2-1
D gene: TRBD2
V gene: TRBV11-3

CDR3 protein: CASSRSQDTIYF
CDR3 DNA: TGTGCCAGCAGCCGTTCACAGGACACCATATATTTT
clone size: .
J gene: TRBJ1-3
D gene: .
V gene: TRBV7-2

CDR3 protein: CASTGGGSGRAREQFF
CDR3 DNA: TGTGCCAGTACCGGAGGCGGTAGCGGGAGGGCTCGAGAGCAGTTCTTC
clone size: .
J gene: TRBJ2-1
D gene: TRBD2
V gene: TRBV19

CDR3 protein: CASSTETLHPGTSGSVQETQYF
CDR3 DNA: TGTGCCAGCAGCACGGAAACACTTCACCCAGGGACTAGCGGGAGCGTACAAGAGACCCAGTACTTC
clone size: once
J gene: TRBJ2-5
D gene: TRBD2
V gene: TRBV3-1/TRBV3-2

CDR3 protein: CASRGARSYSYEQYF
CDR3 DNA: TGTGCCAGCAGGGGGGCGAGGAGCTATTCCTACGAGCAGTACTTC
clone size: .
J gene: TRBJ2-7
D gene: .
V gene: TRBV13

CDR3 protein: CALRSGSGGLYEQYF
CDR3 DNA: TGTGCGCTTCGGTCGGGTAGCGGGGGCCTCTACGAGCAGTACTTC
clone size: .
J gene: TRBJ2-7
D gene: TRBD2
V gene: TRBV30

CDR3 protein: CASRQIRSRGVWGNEQFF
CDR3 DNA: TGTGCCAGCAGGCAGATACGCTCCCGGGGGGTTTGGGGCAATGAGCAGTTCTTC
clone size: .
J gene: TRBJ2-1
D gene: TRBD2
V gene: TRBV11-2

CDR3 protein: CSVGDRTSNTIYF
CDR3 DNA: TGCAGCGTTGGGGACAGGACGTCAAACACCATATATTTT
clone size: .
J gene: TRBJ1-3
D gene: TRBD1
V gene: TRBV29-1

CDR3 protein: CASSQGLAGGFLETQYF
CDR3 DNA: TGCGCCAGCAGTCAAGGACTAGCGGGAGGGTTCCTTGAGACCCAGTACTTC
clone size: .
J gene: TRBJ2-5
D gene: TRBD2
V gene: TRBV5-1

CDR3 protein: CSASLLGGSYNEQFF
CDR3 DNA: TGCAGTGCTAGTCTGTTGGGGGGATCCTACAATGAGCAGTTCTTC
clone size: few
J gene: TRBJ2-1
D gene: .
V gene: TRBV20-1

CDR3 protein: CASSLERLATYEQYF
CDR3 DNA: TGTGCCAGCAGTTTAGAGAGACTAGCGACCTACGAGCAGTACTTC
clone size: .
J gene: TRBJ2-7
D gene: TRBD2
V gene: TRBV28

CDR3 protein: CASSSGRASTDTQYF
CDR3 DNA: TGCGCCAGCAGCTCCGGGAGGGCTAGCACAGATACGCAGTATTTT
clone size: .
J gene: TRBJ2-3
D gene: TRBD2
V gene: TRBV5-1

CDR3 protein: CASSSVAGAYEQYF
CDR3 DNA: TGTGCCAGCAGTTCAGTAGCGGGCGCCTACGAGCAGTACTTC
clone size: .
J gene: TRBJ2-7
D gene: TRBD2
V gene: TRBV7-9

CDR3 protein: CASSDSQGSNAFF
CDR3 DNA: TGTGCCAGCAGTGATTCACAGGGCTCGAATGCTTTCTTT
clone size: .
J gene: TRBJ1-1
D gene: .
V gene: TRBV6-1

CDR3 protein: CASSWDSLLSNYGYTF
CDR3 DNA: TGCGCCAGCAGTTGGGACAGCCTCCTGAGTAACTATGGCTACACCTTC
clone size: .
J gene: TRBJ1-2
D gene: TRBD1
V gene: TRBV5-1

CDR3 protein: CASVLGGSYNEQFF
CDR3 DNA: TGTGCCAGCGTTTTGGGGGGCTCCTACAATGAGCAGTTCTTC
clone size: once
J gene: TRBJ2-1
D gene: .
V gene: TRBV6-4

CDR3 protein: CASSQDLRLAGLEQYF
CDR3 DNA: TGTGCCAGCAGCCAAGATTTAAGACTAGCGGGACTCGAGCAGTACTTC
clone size: .
J gene: TRBJ2-7
D gene: TRBD2
V gene: TRBV4-2

CDR3 protein: CASSPTPEPGYEQYF
CDR3 DNA: TGTGCCAGCAGCCCTACACCCGAACCGGGCTACGAGCAGTACTTC
clone size: .
J gene: TRBJ2-7
D gene: .
V gene: TRBV9

CDR3 protein: CASSRAVNEKLFF
CDR3 DNA: TGTGCCAGCAGCAGGGCTGTTAATGAAAAACTGTTTTTT
clone size: .
J gene: TRBJ1-4
D gene: .
V gene: TRBV6-5

CDR3 protein: CASSIDQDSEQYF
CDR3 DNA: TGTGCCAGTAGTATAGATCAGGATTCGGAGCAGTACTTC
clone size: .
J gene: TRBJ2-7
D gene: .
V gene: TRBV19

CDR3 protein: CARSQGVENSPLHF
CDR3 DNA: TGTGCCAGAAGCCAGGGGGTAGAGAATTCACCCCTCCACTTT
clone size: .
J gene: TRBJ1-6
D gene: TRBD1
V gene: TRBV5-3

CDR3 protein: CASSLGTGVGYTF
CDR3 DNA: TGTGCCAGCAGCTTAGGGACAGGGGTTGGCTACACCTTC
clone size: .
J gene: TRBJ1-2
D gene: TRBD1
V gene: TRBV11-2

CDR3 protein: CASSATGTGGHGYTF
CDR3 DNA: TGTGCCAGCAGTGCGACCGGGACAGGGGGCCATGGCTACACCTTC
clone size: .
J gene: TRBJ1-2
D gene: TRBD1
V gene: TRBV14

CDR3 protein: CASSRTSALGNEQFF
CDR3 DNA: TGTGCCAGCAGCCGAACTAGCGCACTGGGCAATGAGCAGTTCTTC
clone size: .
J gene: TRBJ2-1
D gene: TRBD2
V gene: TRBV7-8

CDR3 protein: CASRPLTSNEQFF
CDR3 DNA: TGTGCCAGCAGGCCGTTGACTAGTAATGAGCAGTTCTTC
clone size: .
J gene: TRBJ2-1
D gene: .
V gene: TRBV27

CDR3 protein: CASRLQATGTDTQYF
CDR3 DNA: TGTGCCAGCAGGCTTCAGGCGACAGGCACAGATACGCAGTATTTT
clone size: .
J gene: TRBJ2-3
D gene: .
V gene: TRBV7-2

CDR3 protein: CATSDATGNSYNEQFF
CDR3 DNA: TGTGCCACCAGTGATGCCACAGGGAACTCCTACAATGAGCAGTTCTTC
clone size: .
J gene: TRBJ2-1
D gene: .
V gene: TRBV24-1

CDR3 protein: CASSYSGREVGDTQYF
CDR3 DNA: TGTGCCAGCAGTTACTCAGGACGGGAGGTCGGAGATACGCAGTATTTT
clone size: .
J gene: TRBJ2-3
D gene: TRBD2
V gene: TRBV6-2/TRBV6-3

CDR3 protein: CSVGRRVNEQFF
CDR3 DNA: TGCAGCGTTGGGCGCAGGGTGAATGAGCAGTTCTTC
clone size: .
J gene: TRBJ2-1
D gene: .
V gene: TRBV29-1

CDR3 protein: CASSPILRLAGGDNEQFF
CDR3 DNA: TGTGCCAGCAGCCCGATCCTTCGGCTAGCGGGTGGCGACAATGAGCAGTTCTTC
clone size: .
J gene: TRBJ2-1
D gene: TRBD2
V gene: TRBV7-3

CDR3 protein: CASSEGGPRAFWQETQYF
CDR3 DNA: TGTGCCAGCAGTGAAGGGGGCCCGAGAGCGTTCTGGCAAGAGACCCAGTACTTC
clone size: once
J gene: TRBJ2-5
D gene: .
V gene: TRBV2

CDR3 protein: CAWSIIPGTGELFF
CDR3 DNA: TGTGCCTGGAGCATTATTCCGGGCACCGGGGAGCTGTTTTTT
clone size: .
J gene: TRBJ2-2
D gene: .
V gene: TRBV30

CDR3 protein: CASRQDSYEQYF
CDR3 DNA: TGTGCCAGCAGGCAGGACAGCTACGAGCAGTACTTC
clone size: .
J gene: TRBJ2-7
D gene: .
V gene: TRBV7-9

CDR3 protein: CASTPQGPTYEQYF
CDR3 DNA: TGTGCCAGCACACCACAGGGCCCCACTTACGAGCAGTACTTC
clone size: .
J gene: TRBJ2-7
D gene: .
V gene: TRBV2

CDR3 protein: CASSGGGGSYNEQFF
CDR3 DNA: TGTGCCAGCAGTGGTGGTGGCGGCTCCTACAATGAGCAGTTCTTC
clone size: .
J gene: TRBJ2-1
D gene: .
V gene: TRBV6-4

CDR3 protein: CASSFLSSGRPTDTQYF
CDR3 DNA: TGTGCCAGCAGCTTCCTATCTAGCGGGAGACCCACAGATACGCAGTATTTT
clone size: .
J gene: TRBJ2-3
D gene: TRBD2
V gene: TRBV5-4

CDR3 protein: CATSDLRRDRSNEQFF
CDR3 DNA: TGTGCCACCAGTGATTTACGCCGGGACAGGAGCAATGAGCAGTTCTTC
clone size: .
J gene: TRBJ2-1
D gene: TRBD1
V gene: TRBV24-1

CDR3 protein: CAWAGNTEAFF
CDR3 DNA: TGTGCCTGGGCAGGAAACACTGAAGCTTTCTTT
clone size: .
J gene: TRBJ1-1
D gene: .
V gene: TRBV30